This T cell receptor (beta chain) was identified in a study of T cell repertoires in ileal Crohn's disease. The wider study: At surgery, about 36% of patients smoked, with median disease duration approximately 7.3 years.

This table comes from immunoSEQ multiplex PCR, and its TCRdb copy is limited to in-frame clones, with some not included. This table has some 17,000 clones, around 88% appearing once. Comment on this clone: Its cognate antigen is unknown.

Broader study findings: Active smokers at surgery had more clonal expansions than non-smokers. Sorted CD8 T cells held more high-frequency clones than CD4.

V was cut by 4 bases and J by 3 bases, with 20 bases left in between. This CDR3 has 17 amino acids. Germline CDR1 and CDR2: SGHRS and YFSETQ. The sample consisted of ileal tissue. This sequence originates from an adult with Crohn's disease. V is TRBV5-1 and J is TRBJ1-5; D not resolved. The CDR3 spells CASSVGAPNLVNQPQHF. CDR3 nucleotide sequence: TGCGCCAGCAGCGTAGGAGCTCCGAACCTAGTCAATCAGCCCCAGCATTTT.